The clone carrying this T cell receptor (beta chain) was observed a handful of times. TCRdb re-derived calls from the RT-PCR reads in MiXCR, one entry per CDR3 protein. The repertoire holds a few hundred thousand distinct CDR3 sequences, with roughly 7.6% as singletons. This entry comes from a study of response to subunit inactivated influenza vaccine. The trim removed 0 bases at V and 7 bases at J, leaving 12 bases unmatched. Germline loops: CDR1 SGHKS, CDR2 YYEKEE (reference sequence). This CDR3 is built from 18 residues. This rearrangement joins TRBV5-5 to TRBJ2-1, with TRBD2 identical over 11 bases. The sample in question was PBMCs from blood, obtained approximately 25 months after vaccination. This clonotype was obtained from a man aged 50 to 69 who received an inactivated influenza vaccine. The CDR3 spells CASSLDFSGGASRNEQFF. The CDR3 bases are TGTGCCAGCAGCTTGGATTTTAGCGGGGGGGCTTCGCGGAATGAGCAGTTCTTC.